Reported below is one TCR beta chain. Antigen: not known. The CDR3 has 13 residues. This PCR relied on a set of 60 Vbeta primers and 13 Jbeta primers. The table came from immunoSEQ multiplex PCR; TCRdb's copy has only in-frame clones and leaves some out. The profile shows 95,000 to 150,000 clones, about 79% of them singletons. This sample is drawn from a study of cytomegalovirus exposure and HLA in healthy donors. Study-wide background: As an earlier analysis found, about 200 million T cells yielded about 120 million unique TCR beta sequences.

Study-wide results and limits: Earlier analysis found most TCR beta V segments productive about 87% or about 30% of the time.

The specimen was PBMCs. The clonotype comes from a middle-aged man in good health and CMV-seronegative. The chain links TRBV21-1 to TRBJ1-1; the listed D gene, TRBD1, was not tested against the DNA. TRBV21-1 constitutes a pseudogene. DNA of the CDR3: TGTGCCAGCAGCCCCTTCAGGGGGGATGAAGCTTTCTTT. Amino acid sequence: CASSPFRGDEAFF.